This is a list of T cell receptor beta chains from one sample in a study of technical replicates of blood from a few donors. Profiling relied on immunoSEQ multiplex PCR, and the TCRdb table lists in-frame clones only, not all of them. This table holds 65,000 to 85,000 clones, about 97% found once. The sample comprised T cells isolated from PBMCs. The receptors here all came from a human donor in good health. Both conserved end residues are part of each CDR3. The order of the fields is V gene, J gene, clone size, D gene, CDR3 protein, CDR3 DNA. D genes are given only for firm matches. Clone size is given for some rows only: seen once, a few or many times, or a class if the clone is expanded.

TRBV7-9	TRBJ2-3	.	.	CASSPQDTDTQYF	TGTGCCAGCAGCCCACAGGACACAGATACGCAGTATTTT
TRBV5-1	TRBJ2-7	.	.	CASSLDEVQEQYF	TGCGCCAGCAGCTTGGACGAGGTACAAGAGCAGTACTTC
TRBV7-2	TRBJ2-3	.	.	CASSLGPGGTDTQYF	TGTGCCAGCAGCTTAGGCCCAGGGGGCACAGATACGCAGTATTTT
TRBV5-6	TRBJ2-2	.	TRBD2	CASSLDLAGTYTGELFF	TGTGCCAGCAGCTTGGATCTAGCGGGGACGTACACCGGGGAGCTGTTTTTT
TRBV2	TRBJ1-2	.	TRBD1	CASSETTQGGYGYTF	TGTGCCAGCAGTGAGACAACACAGGGGGGCTATGGCTACACCTTC
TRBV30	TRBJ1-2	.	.	CAWSQGAANYGYTF	TGTGCCTGGAGTCAAGGGGCGGCTAACTATGGCTACACCTTC
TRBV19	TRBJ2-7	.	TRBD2	CASMGGVNSYEQYF	TGTGCCAGTATGGGGGGGGTAAACTCCTACGAGCAGTACTTC
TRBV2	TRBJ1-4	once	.	CASSPLGPAGGEKLFF	TGTGCCAGCAGTCCCCTTGGGCCAGCCGGGGGGGAAAAACTGTTTTTT
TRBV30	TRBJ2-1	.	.	CAWSLGGEQFF	TGTGCCTGGAGTTTGGGGGGTGAGCAGTTCTTC
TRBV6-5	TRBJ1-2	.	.	CASSLVRSYGYTF	TGTGCCAGCAGTTTAGTACGGTCCTATGGCTACACCTTC
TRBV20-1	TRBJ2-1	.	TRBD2	CSGGREIEQFF	TGCAGTGGAGGGCGGGAGATTGAGCAGTTCTTC
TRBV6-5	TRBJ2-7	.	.	CASSLGLSYEQYF	TGTGCCAGCAGTTTGGGACTTTCATACGAGCAGTACTTC
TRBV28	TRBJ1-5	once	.	CASKQGRGQPQHF	TGTGCCAGTAAACAGGGTAGGGGTCAGCCCCAGCATTTT
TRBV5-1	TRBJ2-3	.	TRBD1	CASNMEPGTGGTDTQYF	TGCGCCAGCAACATGGAGCCCGGGACAGGAGGCACAGATACGCAGTATTTT
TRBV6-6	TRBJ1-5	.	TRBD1	CASSYGGTGGNQPQHF	TGTGCCAGCAGTTACGGCGGGACAGGCGGCAATCAGCCCCAGCATTTT
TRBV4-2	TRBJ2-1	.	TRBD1	CASRRGQGALNEQFF	TGTGCCAGCAGACGGGGACAGGGGGCGTTAAATGAGCAGTTCTTC
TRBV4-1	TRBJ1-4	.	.	CASSQPTGKVEKLFF	TGCGCCAGCAGCCAACCAACAGGAAAGGTTGAAAAACTGTTTTTT
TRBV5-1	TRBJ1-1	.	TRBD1	CASSPTGGIGTEAFF	TGCGCCAGCAGCCCGACAGGGGGCATAGGCACTGAAGCTTTCTTT
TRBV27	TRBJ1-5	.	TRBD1	CASSRAGTGSWPQHF	TGTGCCAGCAGCCGTGCCGGGACAGGGTCTTGGCCCCAGCATTTT
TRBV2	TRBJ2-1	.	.	CASNWGLNNEQFF	TGTGCCAGCAACTGGGGCTTAAACAATGAGCAGTTCTTC
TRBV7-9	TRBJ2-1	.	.	CASRGPYNEQFF	TGTGCCAGCAGGGGGCCTTACAATGAGCAGTTCTTC
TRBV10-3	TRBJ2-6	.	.	CAIRPLSSGANVLTF	TGTGCCATCAGGCCCTTGAGCTCTGGGGCCAACGTCCTGACTTTC
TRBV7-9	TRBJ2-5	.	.	CASSLAEGPQETQYF	TGTGCCAGCAGCTTAGCGGAGGGTCCCCAAGAGACCCAGTACTTC
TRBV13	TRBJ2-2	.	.	CASSLVYMGAAGELFF	TGTGCCAGCAGCTTAGTATATATGGGGGCCGCCGGGGAGCTGTTTTTT
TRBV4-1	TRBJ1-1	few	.	CASSQGTPPEAFF	TGCGCCAGCAGCCAGGGGACACCCCCTGAAGCTTTCTTT
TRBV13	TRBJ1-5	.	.	CASRIGGRGQPQHF	TGTGCCAGCAGAATAGGAGGTCGCGGTCAGCCCCAGCATTTT
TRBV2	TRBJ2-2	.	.	CASSEQGSGNTGELFF	TGTGCCAGCAGTGAACAGGGGAGCGGGAACACCGGGGAGCTGTTTTTT
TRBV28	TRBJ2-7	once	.	CASSGRLLEQYF	TGTGCCAGCAGTGGTCGACTGCTCGAGCAGTACTTC
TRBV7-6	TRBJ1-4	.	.	CASSLGPVPEKLFF	TGTGCCAGCAGCTTAGGTCCGGTTCCTGAAAAACTGTTTTTT
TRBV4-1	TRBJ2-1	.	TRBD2	CASSQLVSSGLREQFF	TGCGCCAGCAGCCAGTTGGTTTCTAGCGGACTTAGGGAGCAGTTCTTC
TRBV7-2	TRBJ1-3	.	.	CASSFVYDYFSGNTIYF	TGTGCCAGCAGCTTCGTGTACGACTACTTCTCTGGAAACACCATATATTTT
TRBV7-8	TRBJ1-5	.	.	CASSLGDSIQPQHF	TGTGCCAGCAGCTTAGGCGACAGTATCCAGCCCCAGCATTTT
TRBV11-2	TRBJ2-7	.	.	CASSLHRALTYEQYF	TGTGCCAGCAGCTTGCACAGGGCCCTAACCTACGAGCAGTACTTC
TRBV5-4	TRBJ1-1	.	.	CASSLTQKNTEAFF	TGTGCCAGCAGCTTGACACAAAAGAACACTGAAGCTTTCTTT
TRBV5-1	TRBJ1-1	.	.	CASSPGGGTQSPTEAFF	TGCGCCAGCAGCCCTGGGGGAGGGACTCAATCTCCCACTGAAGCTTTCTTT
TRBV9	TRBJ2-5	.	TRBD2	CASSVASGIKETQYF	TGTGCCAGCAGCGTCGCTAGCGGAATCAAAGAGACCCAGTACTTC
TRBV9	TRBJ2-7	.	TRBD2	CASSVASGEYEQYF	TGTGCCAGCAGCGTAGCGAGCGGGGAGTACGAGCAGTACTTC
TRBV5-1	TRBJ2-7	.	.	CASSRTPREPSDEQYF	TGCGCCAGCAGCAGAACCCCGAGGGAACCTAGTGACGAGCAGTACTTC
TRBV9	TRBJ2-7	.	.	CASSVATGVTYEQYF	TGTGCCAGCAGCGTAGCTACTGGTGTGACCTACGAGCAGTACTTC
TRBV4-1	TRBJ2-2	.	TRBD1	CASSPQGTGPGTGELFF	TGCGCCAGCAGCCCACAAGGGACAGGCCCGGGGACCGGGGAGCTGTTTTTT